The 15 T cell receptor beta chains reported below all come from one sample, sequenced in a study of T cell changes during pregnancy in multiple sclerosis. Only in-frame clones appear in the TCRdb table, and some are missing; sequencing was by immunoSEQ multiplex PCR. The sample comprises approximately 46,000 clones, 75% to 95% of which are singletons, and less than 3.5% rests with the top ten. This specimen consisted of CD8+ T cells from peripheral blood mononuclear cells, obtained in the second trimester of pregnancy. The receptors were sampled from a female donor with multiple sclerosis, enrolled in a pregnancy study.

The genes are TRBV9 and TRBJ1-3; possibly TRBD1 for D (5 bases). The CDR3 consists of 15 residues. The V gene lost 0 bases and the J gene lost 0 bases, with 7 bases spanning the gap. The germline V gene has CDR1 SGDLS and CDR2 YYNGEE. The CDR3 sequence is CASSVGQGSGNTIYF. The CDR3 bases are TGTGCCAGCAGCGTAGGGCAGGGCTCTGGAAACACCATATATTTT.

The chain links TRBV6-5 to TRBJ1-1; TRBD1 might be the D (5 bases). The CDR3 sequence is 15 residues long. Germline CDR1 is MNHEY and CDR2 is SVGAGI. V lost 0 bases to trimming and J lost 4 bases, with 12 bases between them. The CDR3 protein is CASSYSTGGSTEAFF. As DNA, the CDR3 is TGTGCCAGCAGTTACTCAACGGGGGGGAGCACTGAAGCTTTCTTT.

This chain connects TRBV4-1 to TRBJ2-1; D might be TRBD2 (6 bases). The CDR3 covers 14 residues. The germline V gene has CDR1 MGHRA and CDR2 YSYEKL. The ends were cut back, 1 base at V and 7 bases at J, with 11 bases in the middle. The CDR3 nucleotides are TGCGCCAGCAGCCAAGGCCCCGGACTAAATGAGCAGTTCTTC. It is translated as CASSQGPGLNEQFF.

Notes on this clone: Its ends do not fully match the called genes, so a read error is possible. The chain couples TRBV5-5 to TRBJ2-4; TRBD1 aligns across 7 bases. The CDR3 length is 17 residues. Germline loops: CDR1 SGHKS, CDR2 YYEKEE (reference sequence). The CDR3 reads CASSQDLKGAYQNIQYF. The CDR3 coding sequence is TGCGCCAGCAGCCAAGATCTGAAGGGGGCCTACCAAAACATTCAGTACTTC.

The chain links TRBV19 to TRBJ2-7; D might be TRBD1 (6 bases). Germline V gene data show CDR1 as LNHDA and CDR2 as SQIVND (reference sequence). Trimming left V 6 bases short and J 1 base short, with 7 bases between. The length of the CDR3 is 12 residues. CDR3 in DNA: TGTGCCAGTAGGGGGGCGTCCTACGAGCAGTACTTC. Its translation is CASRGASYEQYF.

The chain joins TRBV30 to TRBJ2-1; TRBD2 aligns across 8 bases. Germline CDR1 and CDR2: GTSNPN and SVGIG (reference sequence). Losses at the gene ends were 6 bases for V and 6 bases for J; bases not matched to a gene: 7. CDR3 size: 13 residues. CDR3 DNA sequence: TGTGCCTGCAGCGGGGGATTTGGCAATGAGCAGTTCTTC. Translated: CACSGGFGNEQFF. Looking up the rest from reference TRBV30 and TRBJ2-1 gives the full variable domain: SQTIHQWPATLVQPVGSPLSLECTVEGTSNPNLYWYRQAAGRGLQLLFYSVGIGQISSEVPQNLSASRPQDRQFILSSKKLLLSDSGFYLCACSGGFGNEQFFGPGTRLTVL.

The V gene is TRBV9, the J gene TRBJ1-1, with 7 bases aligning to TRBD1. CDR1 is SGDLS, CDR2 YYNGEE, per germline. V shed 0 bases and J 6 bases; nucleotides not matched to a gene: 8. CDR3 length: 15 residues. CDR3: CASSVDEGAFSEAFF. DNA of the CDR3: TGTGCCAGCAGCGTAGACGAGGGGGCGTTCTCTGAAGCTTTCTTT.

This clone was seen once. The same CDR3 also results from other DNA sequences found in this sample. The V and J genes are TRBV6-5 and TRBJ2-7, with 10 bases lining up with TRBD1. CDR1 and CDR2 from the germline V gene are MNHEY and SVGAGI. V was pared by 0 bases and J by 7 bases, with 3 bases of the junction left unmatched. CDR3 size: 14 residues. For the CDR3, the DNA is TGTGCCAGCAGTTACTCTAGGACAGGGGGGGAGCAGTACTTC. Amino acid sequence: CASSYSRTGGEQYF.

The rearrangement joins TRBV9 to TRBJ2-5; TRBD2 agrees at 8 bases. The CDR3 spans 13 residues. CDR1 is SGDLS and CDR2 is YYNGEE in the germline V gene. The trim removed 3 bases at V and 7 bases at J, leaving 5 bases unmatched. CDR3 amino acids: CASSAGAGGTQYF. CDR3 bases: TGTGCCAGCAGCGCGGGGGCGGGGGGGACCCAGTACTTC.

This chain connects TRBV27 to TRBJ2-5; TRBD2 agrees at 7 bases. The germline gives CDR1 MNHEY, CDR2 SMNVEV (reference sequence). V was pared by 4 bases and J by 2 bases, with 10 bases of the junction left unmatched. The CDR3 length is 16 residues. CDR3 DNA sequence: TGTGCCAGCAGTTCCCTGTTGCTAGCGGAACAAGAGACCCAGTACTTC. It codes for CASSSLLLAEQETQYF.

The chain couples TRBV10-3 to TRBJ1-3; 7 positions match TRBD1. The germline CDR1 and CDR2 sequences are ENHRY and SYGVKD. The CDR3 is made up of 14 amino acids. Trimming at V came to 2 bases and at J to 2 bases, leaving 0 bases not matched to a gene. DNA of the CDR3: TGTGCCATCAGTGAGACAGGGGCTGGAAACACCATATATTTT. It encodes CAISETGAGNTIYF.

The rearrangement joins TRBV7-3 to TRBJ1-1; a possible D gene is TRBD1 (6 bases). Germline CDR1 reads SGHTA; CDR2 reads FQGTGA. The CDR3 loop spans 14 amino acids. Trimming cost V 1 base and J 8 bases, with 14 bases left between them. CDR3 nucleotide sequence: TGTGCCAGCAGCTTAATCCCGGGACAACCAGAAGCTTTCTTT. It translates to CASSLIPGQPEAFF. Looking up the rest from reference TRBV7-3 and TRBJ1-1 gives the full variable domain: GAGVSQTPSNKVTEKGKYVELRCDPISGHTALYWYRQSLGQGPEFLIYFQGTGAADDSGLPNDRFFAVRPEGSVSTLKIQRTERGDSAVYLCASSLIPGQPEAFFGQGTRLTVV.

The chain links TRBV27 to TRBJ2-7; TRBD1 agrees at 9 bases. The germline V gene encodes CDR1 MNHEY and CDR2 SMNVEV (reference sequence). CDR3 size: 17 residues. Trimming cost V 2 bases and J 0 bases; bases outside gene matches: 8. In nucleotides, the CDR3 is TGTGCCAGCAGTTTAGCTTTCCGGGACAGGGACTCCTACGAGCAGTACTTC. It codes for CASSLAFRDRDSYEQYF.

The chain has TRBV6-1 and TRBJ1-1; 7 bases align to TRBD1. This CDR3 is built from 13 residues. CDR1 MNHNS and CDR2 SASEGT come from the germline V gene. The J segment lost 11 bases and the V segment lost 2 bases, leaving 8 bases of the junction unmatched. The CDR3 bases are TGTGCCAGCAGTGAAAGTCAGGGGGATGCTGCTTTCTTT. Its protein product is CASSESQGDAAFF.

The rearrangement uses TRBV4-2 and TRBJ1-1; 11 bases line up with TRBD1. Germline CDR1 reads LGHNA; CDR2 reads YNFKEQ. The J segment lost 12 bases and the V segment lost 5 bases, leaving 2 bases of the junction unmatched. This CDR3 contains 11 residues. The CDR3 DNA is TGTGCCAGCAGCGGACAGGGGGCAACTTTCTTT. Translating gives CASSGQGATFF.